The following is a T cell receptor (beta chain) sequence with its context. Sequencing used immunoSEQ multiplex PCR; TCRdb keeps in-frame clones, though not all of them. The sample has approximately 23,000 clones; over 85% are singletons. The time point is: pre-treatment baseline. The source of the sample is a study of blood T cell dynamics during melanoma immunotherapy. CDR1 and CDR2 from the germline V gene are LGHNA and YNFKEQ. Trimming shortened V by 1 base and J by 6 bases, and 6 bases separated the two germline ends. The CDR3 loop spans 13 amino acids. The chain employs TRBV4-2 and TRBJ2-2; no reliable D call. This sample comprised blood, obtained from a patient treated with checkpoint blockade. This receptor was taken from a human donor with melanoma. CDR3 region: CASSQVNSGELFF. Written as DNA, the CDR3 is TGTGCCAGCAGCCAAGTAAATTCCGGGGAGCTGTTTTTT.